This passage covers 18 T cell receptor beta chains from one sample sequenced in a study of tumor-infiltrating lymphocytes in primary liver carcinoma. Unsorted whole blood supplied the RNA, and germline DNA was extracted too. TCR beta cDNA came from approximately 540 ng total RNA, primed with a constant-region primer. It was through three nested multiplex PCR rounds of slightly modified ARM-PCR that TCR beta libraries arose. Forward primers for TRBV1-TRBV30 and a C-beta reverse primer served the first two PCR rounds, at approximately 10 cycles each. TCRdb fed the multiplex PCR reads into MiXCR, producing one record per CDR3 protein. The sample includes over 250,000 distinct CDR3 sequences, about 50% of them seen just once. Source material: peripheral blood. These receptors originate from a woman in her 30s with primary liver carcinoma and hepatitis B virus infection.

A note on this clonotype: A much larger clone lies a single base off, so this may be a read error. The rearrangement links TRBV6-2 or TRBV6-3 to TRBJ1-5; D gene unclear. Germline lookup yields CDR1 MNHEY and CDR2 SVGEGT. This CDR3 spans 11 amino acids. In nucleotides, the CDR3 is TGTGCCGGCAGCCGGATGGTCGCCCAGCATTTT. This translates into CAGSRMVAQHF.

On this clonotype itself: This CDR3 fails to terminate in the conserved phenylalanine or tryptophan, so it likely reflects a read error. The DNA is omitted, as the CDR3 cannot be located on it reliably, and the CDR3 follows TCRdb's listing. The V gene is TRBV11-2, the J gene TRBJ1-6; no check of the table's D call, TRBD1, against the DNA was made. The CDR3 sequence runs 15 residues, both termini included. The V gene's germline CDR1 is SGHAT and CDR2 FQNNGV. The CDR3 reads CASSPSDGGSSPLYI.

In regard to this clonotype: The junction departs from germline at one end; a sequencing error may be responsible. CDR3 DNA: TGTGCCAGCAGCAGGGGGGCGAACACCGAGGAGCTGTTTTTT. Protein product: CASSRGANTEELFF. V is TRBV4-2 and J is TRBJ2-2; D tentatively fits TRBD1 or TRBD2 (6 bases each). The V gene's germline CDR1 is LGHNA and CDR2 YNFKEQ. CDR3 length: 14 residues.

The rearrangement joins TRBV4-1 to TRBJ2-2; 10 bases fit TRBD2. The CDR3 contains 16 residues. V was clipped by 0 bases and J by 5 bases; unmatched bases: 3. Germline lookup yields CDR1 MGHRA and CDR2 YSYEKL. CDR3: CASSQETSGPTGELFF. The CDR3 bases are TGCGCCAGCAGCCAAGAGACTAGCGGGCCTACCGGGGAGCTGTTTTTT.

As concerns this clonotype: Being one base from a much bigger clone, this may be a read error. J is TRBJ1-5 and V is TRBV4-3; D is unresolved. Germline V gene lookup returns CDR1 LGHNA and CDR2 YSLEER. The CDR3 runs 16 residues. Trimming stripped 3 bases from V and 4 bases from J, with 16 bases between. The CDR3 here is CASSQRAGKWNQPQHF. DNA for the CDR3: TGCGCCAGCAGCCAGAGAGCGGGGAAATGGAATCAGCCCCAGCATTTT.

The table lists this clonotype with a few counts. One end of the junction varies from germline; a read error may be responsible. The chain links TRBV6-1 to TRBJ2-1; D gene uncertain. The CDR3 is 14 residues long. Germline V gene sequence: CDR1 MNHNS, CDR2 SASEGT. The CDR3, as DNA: TGTGCCAGCGGTTCGGGCCGATCCTACAATGAGAAGTTCTTC. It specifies CASGSGRSYNEKFF.

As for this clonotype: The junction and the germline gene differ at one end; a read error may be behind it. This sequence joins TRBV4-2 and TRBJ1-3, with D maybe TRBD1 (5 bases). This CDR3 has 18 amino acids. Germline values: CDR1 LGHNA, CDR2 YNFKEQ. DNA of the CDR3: TGTGCCAGCAGCCGTTTCGGGACTTCTAGTACCTCTGGAATCACCATATATTTT. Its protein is CASSRFGTSSTSGITIYF.

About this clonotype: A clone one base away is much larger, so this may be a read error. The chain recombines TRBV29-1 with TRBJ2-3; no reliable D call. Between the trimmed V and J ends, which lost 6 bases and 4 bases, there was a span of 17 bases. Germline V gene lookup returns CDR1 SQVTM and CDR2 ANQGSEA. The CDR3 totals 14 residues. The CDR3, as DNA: TGCAGCGTCCACGGCGCCGGGTTATCAGATACGCAGTATTTT. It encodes CSVHGAGLSDTQYF.

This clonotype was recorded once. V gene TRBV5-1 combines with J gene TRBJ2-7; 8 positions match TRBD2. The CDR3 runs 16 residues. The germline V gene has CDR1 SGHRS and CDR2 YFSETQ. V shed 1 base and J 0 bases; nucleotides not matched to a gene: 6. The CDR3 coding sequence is TGCGCCAGCAGCTTGAGTGGCGGGAGGTCCTCCTACGAGCAGTACTTC. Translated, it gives CASSLSGGRSSYEQYF.

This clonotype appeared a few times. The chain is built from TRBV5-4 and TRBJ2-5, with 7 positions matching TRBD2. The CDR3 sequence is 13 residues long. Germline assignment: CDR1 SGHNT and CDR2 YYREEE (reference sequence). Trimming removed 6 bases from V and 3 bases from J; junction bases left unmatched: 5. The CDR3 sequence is CASNNGLEETQYF. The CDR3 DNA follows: TGTGCCAGCAATAATGGACTAGAAGAGACCCAGTACTTC.

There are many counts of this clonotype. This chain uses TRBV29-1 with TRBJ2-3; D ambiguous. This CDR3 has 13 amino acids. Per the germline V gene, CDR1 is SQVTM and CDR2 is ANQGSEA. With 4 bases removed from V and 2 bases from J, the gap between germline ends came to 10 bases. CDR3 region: CSVVGRLTDTQYF. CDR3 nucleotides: TGCAGCGTTGTCGGCAGACTCACAGATACGCAGTATTTT.

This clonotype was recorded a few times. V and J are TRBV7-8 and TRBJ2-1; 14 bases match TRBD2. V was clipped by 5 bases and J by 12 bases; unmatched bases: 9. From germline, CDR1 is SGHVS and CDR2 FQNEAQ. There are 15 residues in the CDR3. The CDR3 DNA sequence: TGTGCCAGCAGCCCTCTCGGGACTAGCGGGAGATGGCAGTTCTTC. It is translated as CASSPLGTSGRWQFF.

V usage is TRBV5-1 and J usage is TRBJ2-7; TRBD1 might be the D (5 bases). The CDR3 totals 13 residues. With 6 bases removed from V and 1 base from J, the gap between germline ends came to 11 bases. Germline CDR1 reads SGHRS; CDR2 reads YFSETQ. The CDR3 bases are TGCGCCAGCAACCCCGCAGGGTCCTACGAGCAGTACTTC. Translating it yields CASNPAGSYEQYF.

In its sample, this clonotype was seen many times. The CDR3 DNA sequence: TGCGCCAGCAGCGAGAGACAGGGGGGCTTTGAGAGTGGCTACACCTTC. Its protein is CASSERQGGFESGYTF. This chain uses TRBV4-3 with TRBJ1-2, with TRBD1 matching over 9 bases. Per germline, CDR1 LGHNA and CDR2 YSLEER. The CDR3 runs to 16 residues. The V gene end was trimmed by 5 bases and the J gene end by 7 bases; junction bases not matched to a gene: 14.

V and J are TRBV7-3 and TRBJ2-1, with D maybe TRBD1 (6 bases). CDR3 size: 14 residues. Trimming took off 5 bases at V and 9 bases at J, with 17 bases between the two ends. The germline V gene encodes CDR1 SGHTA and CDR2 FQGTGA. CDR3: CASSAQGTPLEQFF. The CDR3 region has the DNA TGTGCCAGCAGCGCACAGGGTACCCCCCTTGAGCAGTTCTTC.

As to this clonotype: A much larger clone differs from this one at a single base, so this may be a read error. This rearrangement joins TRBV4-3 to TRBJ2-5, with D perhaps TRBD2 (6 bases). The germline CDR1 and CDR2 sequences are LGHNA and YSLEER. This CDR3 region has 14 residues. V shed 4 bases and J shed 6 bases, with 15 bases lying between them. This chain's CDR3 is CASSPTLGGKTQYF. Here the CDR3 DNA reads TGCGCCAGCAGCCCTACCTTGGGGGGAAAGACCCAGTACTTC.

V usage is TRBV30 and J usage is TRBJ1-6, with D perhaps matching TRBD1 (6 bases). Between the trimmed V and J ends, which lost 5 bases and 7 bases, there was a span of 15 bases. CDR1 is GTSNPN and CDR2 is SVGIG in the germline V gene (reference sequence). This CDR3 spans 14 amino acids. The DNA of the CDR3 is TGTGCCTGGTGGGACATTTGGCTAAATTCACCCCTCCACTTT. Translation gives CAWWDIWLNSPLHF.

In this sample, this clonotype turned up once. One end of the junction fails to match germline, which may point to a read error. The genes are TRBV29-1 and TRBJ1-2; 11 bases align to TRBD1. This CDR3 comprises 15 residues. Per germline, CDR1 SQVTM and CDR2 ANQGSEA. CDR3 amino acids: CSVAQGGQGVNGCTF. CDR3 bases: TGCAGCGTTGCGCAAGGGGGACAGGGGGTAAATGGCTGCACCTTC.